This TCR beta chain was documented in a study of blood T cell repertoires in COVID-19. The overall study: The United States, Italy and Spain supplied acute and convalescent COVID-19 samples.

Clones were sequenced by immunoSEQ multiplex PCR, and TCRdb holds only the in-frame ones, with some missing. Of 200,000 to 250,000 clones listed, 89% are singletons. The germline V gene encodes CDR1 MDHEN and CDR2 SYDVKM. V was cut by 4 bases and J by 1 base, with 14 bases left in between. The CDR3 length is 16 residues. The material sequenced was peripheral blood. The rearrangement links TRBV28 to TRBJ1-3, with D hard to call. This clonotype originated in a man in his sixties who had recovered from COVID-19. This CDR3 is CASSWGGSDSGNTIYF. The CDR3 DNA reads TGTGCCAGCAGTTGGGGAGGCAGTGATTCTGGAAACACCATATATTTT.